This T cell receptor (beta chain) appears in the sequencing data of a study of cytomegalovirus exposure and HLA in healthy donors (dated by TCRdb to 2016 to 2017). For the study in its entirety: In an earlier analysis of around 540 of the donors, 250 to 350 Gb of sequence data and just under 120 million unique TCR beta sequences from 150 million to 200 million T cells were reported. An early release that covered about 600 HLA-typed donors contained about 290 gigabases of sequencing data and tens of millions of unique TCR sequences. Of the 300 to 450 genotyped donors, over 80% were placed in the genetic ancestry cluster associated with self-reported Caucasian donors. The study aimed to test whether cataloging public T cell receptors could reveal signatures of past pathogen exposure. Using immunosequencing, the study profiled T cell repertoires from fewer than 850 subjects and related those repertoires to cytomegalovirus serostatus. In addition to the first cohort of 666 subjects, a separate validation cohort of approximately 130 different subjects was used. High-throughput TCR immunosequencing, statistical association of individual TCRs with disease status, and machine learning were combined to predict cytomegalovirus infection status. A later analysis re-examined previously published TCR beta repertoires from several hundred donors and added high-resolution HLA genotyping to investigate patterns of TCR occurrence. Rather than using new phenotypic data, the later analysis identified candidate immune exposures from TCR beta sequences and from how often those sequences occurred across donors. An earlier analysis of approximately 580 of the donors used high-throughput TCR beta sequencing to judge whether each TCR beta V gene segment behaved as functional or pseudogenic. Donor age, sex, ethnicity and CMV serostatus were compiled alongside the repertoire data. Genome-wide SNP genotypes for about 65% of the roughly 670 donors were used in a later genetic analysis, which treated that subset as a discovery cohort. Every discovery cohort repertoire had been produced on one sequencing platform. HLA typing covered class I and class II loci at four-digit resolution. The number of donors typed differed by locus, with 629-630 for A, B, C, DRB1 and DQB1, roughly 520 for DQA1, approximately 570 for DPA1, and some 450 for DPB1. Roughly five DR-DQ haplotypes were handled as single units for association and clustering because linkage in the cohort was strong. Across approximately 420 genotyped donors of the cohort, an average of approximately 240,000 unique TCR beta nucleotide sequences per donor were sequenced, and 15% to 20% of those sequences were non-productive.

The CDR3 goes from the cysteine to the phenylalanine over 16 residues. Of all the DNA, just the CDR3 is kept, 48 bases in frame from base 1. CDR1 SGHDT and CDR2 YYEEEE were looked up in the germline V gene. V and J are truncated by 4 bases and 7 bases respectively, leaving an intervening sequence of 22 bases. The method was the immunoSEQ multiplex PCR assay. For the multiplex PCR, a mixture combining 60 forward primers for TCR Vbeta segments and 13 reverse primers for TCR Jbeta segments was used. Amplification of the CDR3 region of rearranged TCR beta genes was performed with a multiplex PCR assay on genomic DNA. The Illumina HiSeq System was used to sequence the amplified TCR beta libraries as 87-base-pair reads. Under the source paper's analysis protocol: Across the 600 to 700 repertoires, a later analysis counted roughly 84 million unique TCR beta chains, around 11 million of which were shared by at least two donors. To remove PCR and sequencing errors, raw reads were error-corrected and collapsed into unique sequences using a nearest-neighbor algorithm that merged closely related sequences. CDR3 sequences were aligned to IMGT reference sequences to assign V, D and J gene segments. For a sequence to be retained, at least a six-nucleotide match to both a V gene segment and a J gene segment was required. A rearrangement counted as productive if the CDR3 had no stop codons and remained in frame with V and J, and every other rearrangement counted as non-productive. CDR3 was defined according to IMGT convention as the region running from the second conserved V-encoded cysteine to the conserved J-encoded phenylalanine. Sequences without an unambiguous match to a single V gene segment were excluded from the earlier analysis of a few hundred of the donors. An earlier analysis of approximately 590 of the donors called V segments functional above 56.7% productive rearrangements and segregating when the between-donor standard deviation exceeded 5%. A statistical classification framework was built for diagnosing cytomegalovirus status from the catalog of TCR beta chain sequences. In a later analysis, TCR nucleotide sequences were compared against IMGT/GENE-DB human TR gene sequences so that V and J genes could be assigned. A later analysis assigned CDR3 sequences and most-parsimonious VDJ recombination scenarios with the TCRdist pipeline. In a later analysis, every TCR beta chain was defined by the combination of its CDR3 amino acid sequence and its V-gene family, and reads without a unique V-gene family were dropped. In a later analysis, fewer than 600 highly shared, low-generation-probability nucleotide sequences were removed to address suspected cross-contamination and a sequencing artifact. For each public chain, a later analysis derived a clonal expansion index from normalized ranks of inferred template counts within each repertoire. A later analysis computed generation probabilities with a VDJ recombination model fitted to out-of-frame rearrangements, and checked the results against IGoR. Hypergeometric tests were used in a later analysis to score TCR-TCR, TCR-HLA and TCR-CMV co-occurrence, with a repertoire-size bias correction applied to the TCR pairs. False discovery rates were estimated in a later analysis by permuting HLA or CMV assignments 20 times. In a later analysis, co-occurring TCRs were grouped using DBSCAN, and TCRdist sequence similarity was added for clustering within HLA-allele-positive subsets. For co-occurrence clustering, repertoires with fewer than 30,000 or more than 120,000 public chains were excluded, along with roughly five repertoires with anomalous nucleotide sharing. TCRdb holds this immuneACCESS table with in-frame rearrangements only. Some clones are missing; in checked studies, unresolved V genes explain under half, and the rest has no known cause. Clone size and the V and J calls come from that table; the DNA yielded D and trimming. The sample's clone listing holds 150,000 to 250,000 clones. The top ten clones comprise approximately 0.74% of the sample.

The cohort comprised hundreds of healthy bone marrow donors. At the time of sampling, all cohort members were nominally healthy, though unrecorded immune exposures were likely present. The donor tested CMV seronegative, placing the donor among the roughly 350 seronegative members of the cohort. A peripheral blood sample was provided by each donor, and peripheral blood mononuclear cells were used for TCR beta sequencing. The Qiagen DNeasy Blood Extraction Kit was used to extract genomic DNA from the blood cell samples. As regards this clone: This receptor's antigen is unknown.

Overall results and qualifications from the work: Because HLA typing was unavailable for some donors at each locus, only the typed subset was used in association tests. Most TCR sequences were seen in very few donors, while some public TCRs were found in many individuals. A further reported finding was that TCR beta sequences accurately predicted the HLA-A and HLA-B alleles for most subjects in the first cohort. According to a later genetic analysis, donors in an Asian-associated ancestry cluster had fewer N-insertions in productive TCRs than the approximately 630-donor mean. A later genetic analysis associated a missense DCLRE1C variant with V-gene and J-gene trimming of TCR beta chains, and an independent cohort replicated the association. A total of 164 TCR beta chains were listed by the study as associated with cytomegalovirus. It was suggested by the authors that the approach could potentially be generalized to other disease states and immunological phenotypes. When HLA alleles, especially DR and DQ, strongly co-occurred, attributing TCR associations to individual alleles was difficult. Because the 87-base-pair reads could not distinguish some IMGT-functional V segments, including TRBV6-2 and TRBV6-3, those segments were excluded. In vitro tests confirmed that a few of the cytomegalovirus-associated TCR beta chains recognize cytomegalovirus antigens. Several of the top co-occurrence clusters appeared to be linked to parvovirus B19, influenza, CMV and Epstein-Barr virus, according to a later analysis. The only immune exposure information available for the cohort was CMV serostatus. Sequencing depth was assumed to be roughly uniform across donors in the presence/absence analyses, though that assumption may not hold. A later analysis associated roughly 17,000 TCR beta sequences with specific HLA alleles at a false discovery rate of 0.05. In both the original and validation cohorts, the classifier was reported to diagnose cytomegalovirus status with high specificity and sensitivity. The sequencing pipeline was judged likely to have produced a cluster of highly shared sequence variants as a technical artifact. Only TCR beta chains were sequenced in this cohort, and the absence of alpha or paired-chain data limited detectable features. Compared with equally common non-associated chains, HLA-associated TCR beta chains in a later analysis were more clonally expanded and had lower generation probabilities. Correlated functional status among segregating V segments might be attributable to linkage disequilibrium, but an unknown experimental factor could not be ruled out. According to a later analysis, most CMV-associated TCR beta chains appeared to be HLA-restricted, and the HLA associations seemed to be driven largely by CMV exposure. In an earlier analysis of approximately 590 of the donors, most TCR beta V segments appeared in productive rearrangements about 87% or about 30% of the time, broadly matching IMGT annotations. According to a later analysis, TCR association rates differed among HLA loci, with DRB1 alleles showing the most associated TCRs and HLA-C alleles showing the fewest. Because counts were too low, seventeen rarely observed V segments, including chromosome 9 orphons, were left out of the earlier analysis of a few hundred of the donors.

This TCR was recovered from a boy aged 5-17 years in good health and CMV-seronegative. Sequencing was done on a sample of PBMCs. The sequence is built from TRBV5-6 and TRBJ2-3; TRBD2 is possibly the D segment (6 matching bases). This receptor has the CDR3 CASSLLAHVAPHTQYF. The nucleotide sequence reads TGTGCCAGCAGCCTACTAGCCCACGTTGCACCCCATACGCAGTATTTT.